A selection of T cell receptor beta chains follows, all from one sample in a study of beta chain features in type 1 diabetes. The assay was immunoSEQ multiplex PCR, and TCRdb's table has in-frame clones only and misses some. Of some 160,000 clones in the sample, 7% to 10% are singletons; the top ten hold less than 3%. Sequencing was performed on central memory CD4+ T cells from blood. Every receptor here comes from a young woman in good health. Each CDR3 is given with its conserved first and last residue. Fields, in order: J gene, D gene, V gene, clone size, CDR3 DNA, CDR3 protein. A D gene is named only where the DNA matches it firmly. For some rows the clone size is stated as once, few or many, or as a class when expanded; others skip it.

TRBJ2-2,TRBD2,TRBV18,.,TGTGCCAGCTCACCAGGACTAGCGGGGGACCACACCGGGGAGCTGTTTTTT,CASSPGLAGDHTGELFF
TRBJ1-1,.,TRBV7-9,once,TGTGCCAGCAGCTCCCGGGACACCCTAATGGTTGAAGCTTTCTTT,CASSSRDTLMVEAFF
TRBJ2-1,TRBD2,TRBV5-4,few,TGTGCCAGCAGCTCTTCACCCGGGACTAGCCTTGATGAGCAGTTCTTC,CASSSSPGTSLDEQFF
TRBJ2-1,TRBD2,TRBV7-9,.,TGTGCCAGCAGTGGGGGGGTTAGGGTTCCGTTCTTC,CASSGGVRVPFF
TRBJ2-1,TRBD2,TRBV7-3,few,TGTGCCAGCAGCTCCCCGGGACTAGCGGGAGGAGAATCGCAGTTCTTC,CASSSPGLAGGESQFF
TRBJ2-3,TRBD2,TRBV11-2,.,TGTGCCAGCAGCTTATTTTCTAGCGGGTTCACAGATACGCAGTATTTT,CASSLFSSGFTDTQYF
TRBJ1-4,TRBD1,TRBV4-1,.,TGCGCCAGCAGCCGAACAGGGGTAGATGAAAAACTGTTTTTT,CASSRTGVDEKLFF
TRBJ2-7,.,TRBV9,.,TGTGCCAGCAGCGAGGGAGCGGTTCCCCTCGAGCAGTACTTC,CASSEGAVPLEQYF
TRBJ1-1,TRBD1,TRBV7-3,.,TGTGCCAGCAGCTCCACAGGGGGGGCTGAAGCTTTCTTT,CASSSTGGAEAFF
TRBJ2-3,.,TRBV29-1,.,TGCAGCGTTGACGACAGGATCATCACAGATACGCAGTATTTT,CSVDDRIITDTQYF
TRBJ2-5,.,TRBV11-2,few,TGTGCCAGCAGCTTAACGGGGCTCGGGGGAGAGACCCAGTACTTC,CASSLTGLGGETQYF
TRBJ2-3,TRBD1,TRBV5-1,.,TGCGCCAGCAGCGTGGGACAGGGCGGCACAGATACGCAGTATTTT,CASSVGQGGTDTQYF
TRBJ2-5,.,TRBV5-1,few,TGCGCCAGCAGCTTGACGTCCCTAGAGAAGGAGACCCAGTACTTC,CASSLTSLEKETQYF
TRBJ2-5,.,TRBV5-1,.,TGCGCCAGCAGCTTGGGCGCGGAAGAGACCCAGTACTTC,CASSLGAEETQYF
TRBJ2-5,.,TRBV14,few,TGTGCCAGCAGCCAATATTCGGGGTACCAAGAGACCCAGTACTTC,CASSQYSGYQETQYF
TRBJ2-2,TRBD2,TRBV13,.,TGTGCCAGCAGCTCAGTCCTAAGCGGGGACACCGGGGAGCTGTTTTTT,CASSSVLSGDTGELFF
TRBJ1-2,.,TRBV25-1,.,TGTGCCAGCAGTCGCCAGGGAGGCTATGGCTACACCTTC,CASSRQGGYGYTF
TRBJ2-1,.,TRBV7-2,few,TGTGCCAGCAGCCCTTCGCTGGCTAGGGAGCAGTTCTTC,CASSPSLAREQFF
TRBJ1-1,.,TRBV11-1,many,TGTGCCAGCAGCTTAGCACGCTCGGGCACTGAAGCTTTCTTT,CASSLARSGTEAFF
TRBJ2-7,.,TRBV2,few,TGTGCCAGCAGTGAAGGCGGGGGCAGGGGGCAATTCCCCTCCTACGAGCAGTACTTC,CASSEGGGRGQFPSYEQYF
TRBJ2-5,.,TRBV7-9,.,TGTGCCAGCAGCTTAGAAGCCTCGGCCCAGTACTTC,CASSLEASAQYF
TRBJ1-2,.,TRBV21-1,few,TGTGCCAGCAGCAGCTCCAGCCGCTTTAGGGGGCGGGACTGCGGAAACTATGGCTACACCTTC,CASSSSSRFRGRDCGNYGYTF
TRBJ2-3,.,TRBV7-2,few,TGTGCCAGCAGTCACACAGATACGCAGTATTTT,CASSHTDTQYF
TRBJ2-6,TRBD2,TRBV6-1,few,TGTGCCAGCATTGCGGGAGGTGCTGGGGCCAACGTCCTGACTTTC,CASIAGGAGANVLTF
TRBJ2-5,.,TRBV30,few,TGTGCCTGGAGCGTACAAGAGACCCAGTACTTC,CAWSVQETQYF
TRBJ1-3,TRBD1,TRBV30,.,TGTGCCTGGGGACAGGTCCCTGGAAACACCATATATTTT,CAWGQVPGNTIYF
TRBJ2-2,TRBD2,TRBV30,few,TGTGCCTGGAGGCCGGGACTAGTTAACACCGGGGAGCTGTTTTTT,CAWRPGLVNTGELFF
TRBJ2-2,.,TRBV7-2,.,TGTGCCAGCAGCTTGGCGCAGGGCACCGGGGAGCTGTTTTTT,CASSLAQGTGELFF
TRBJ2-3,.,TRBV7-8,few,TGTGCCAGCAGCTCCCAGCGGTCTAGCACAGATACGCAGTATTTT,CASSSQRSSTDTQYF
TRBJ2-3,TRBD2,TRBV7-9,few,TGTGCCAGCAGCTTTGGCGGGAGAGGGCGGCATGTTTATTTT,CASSFGGRGRHVYF
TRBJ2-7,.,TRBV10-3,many,TGTGCCATCAGTGAGCCGGGACTCTCCTACGAGCAGTACTTC,CAISEPGLSYEQYF
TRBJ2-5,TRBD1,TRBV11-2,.,TGTGCCAGCAGCTTAGCCCCGGGACAGGGTGAAGAGACCCAGTACTTC,CASSLAPGQGEETQYF
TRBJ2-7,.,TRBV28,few,TGTGCCAGCAGAGGGGGAGGGGGCTCCTACGAGCAGTACTTC,CASRGGGGSYEQYF
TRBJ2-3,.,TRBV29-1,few,TGCAGCGTAGGAGGGGATACGCAGTATTTT,CSVGGDTQYF
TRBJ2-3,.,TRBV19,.,TGTGCCAGTAAGGAGCAACCCACAGATACGCAGTATTTT,CASKEQPTDTQYF
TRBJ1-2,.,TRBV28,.,TGTGCCAGCAGTGGTCGGGACTATGGCTACACCTTC,CASSGRDYGYTF
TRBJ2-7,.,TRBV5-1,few,TGCGCCAGCAGCTTGGACGGAGCGCGGCGGTACGAGCAGTACTTC,CASSLDGARRYEQYF
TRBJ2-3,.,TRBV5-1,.,TGCGCCAGCAGCTTGGCCTCAGATACGCAGTATTTT,CASSLASDTQYF
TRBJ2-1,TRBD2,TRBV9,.,TGTGCCAGCAGCTCTGGACTAGCGGCGGATGAGCAGTTCTTC,CASSSGLAADEQFF
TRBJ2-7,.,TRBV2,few,TGTGCCAGCAGTGAACAGGCCTACGAGCAGTACTTC,CASSEQAYEQYF
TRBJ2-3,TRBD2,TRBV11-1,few,TGTGCCAGCAGCACCCAGACTAGCGCAGATACGCAGTATTTT,CASSTQTSADTQYF
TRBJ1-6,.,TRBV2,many,TGTGCCAGCAGCGTAGAACGGGGGGCGGATTCACCCCTCCACTTT,CASSVERGADSPLHF
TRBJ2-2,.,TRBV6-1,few,TGTGCCAGCAGTGGCCAGGGCACCGGGGAGCTGTTTTTT,CASSGQGTGELFF
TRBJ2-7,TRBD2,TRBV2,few,TGTGCCAGCAGAAACTGGGGGGGAAACTACGAGCAGTACTTC,CASRNWGGNYEQYF
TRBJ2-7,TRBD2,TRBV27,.,TGTGCCAGCAGATTCTGGGCTAGCGGGGTCTACGAGCAGTACTTC,CASRFWASGVYEQYF
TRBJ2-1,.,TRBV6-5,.,TGTGCCAGCAGACCTTCGGGGAGCCATGAGCAGTTCTTC,CASRPSGSHEQFF